The present entry profiles one TCR beta chain with its context. Its antigen is unidentified. The time point here: late sampling 161 to 241 days after vaccination in three convalescent patients. Stated treatment: roughly 10-day PBMC culture with coronavirus spike peptide pools or control peptides (ViraFEST assay). The length of the CDR3 is 14 residues. V lost 2 bases and J 7 bases, leaving 12 bases between the germline ends. This sample was taken from a study of vaccination and CD4 T cells after COVID-19. Once obtained from cultured CD4+ T cells, the DNA was sequenced using the Oncomine TCR Beta short-read assay. TCRdb ran MiXCR on the PCR reads and lists one entry per CDR3 protein. The table includes roughly 20,000 distinct CDR3 sequences, approximately 38% detected once.

Sequenced material: CD4+ T cells from blood, cultured in vitro, taken about 7 months after SARS-CoV-2 vaccination. The receptor was isolated from a human donor who had recovered from COVID-19. The chain employs TRBV12-3 or TRBV12-4 and TRBJ1-5; no definite D call. In nucleotides, the CDR3 is TGTGCCAGCAGTTTACCCGGCAACGGGCAGCCCCAGCATTTT. Its translation: CASSLPGNGQPQHF.